This T cell receptor beta chain is from a study of vaccination and CD4 T cells after COVID-19 (dated by TCRdb to between 2021 and 2024). About the investigation overall: The convalescent cohort included six males and four females, with two Hispanic individuals, seven Caucasians, two Asians and one multiracial person. Each participant got two doses of either the Pfizer-BioNTech BNT162b2 vaccine (n=8) or the Moderna mRNA-1273 vaccine (n=2). Post-COVID blood samples were collected from convalescent patients a median of roughly 100 days after diagnosis, with a range of roughly 35 to 180 days. Post-vaccine blood samples were taken a median of roughly 75 days after the second vaccine dose, with a range of roughly 13 to 250 days. The cultures were stimulated with overlapping spike peptide pools from SARS-CoV-2 and from the common cold coronaviruses HCoV-NL63, HCoV-OC43 and HCoV-229E. Control cultures received a CEFX viral epitope pool as the positive control, an HIV-1 Nef peptide pool as the negative control, or no peptide. In 10 COVID-19 convalescent patients and 4 infection-naive healthy vaccine recipients, the spike-specific CD4+ TCR repertoire before mRNA vaccination was compared with the repertoire after mRNA vaccination.

The full study reports these points: An increase in the median number of SARS-CoV-2-reactive clonotypes from approximately 20 after infection to some 38 after vaccination was observed, but the change was not found to be significant. Of the vaccine-specific clones found in convalescent patients, nearly all (304 of 307) were mono-reactive for SARS-CoV-2 spike instead of being cross-reactive with common cold coronaviruses. Among the post-vaccine SARS-CoV-2-reactive clones in convalescent patients, a median around 90% showed up only after vaccination, which suggests vaccine-specific priming. Relatively few convalescent patients were included in the study, and early timepoints after natural infection were not analyzed.

The library was obtained by PCR. At the Johns Hopkins FTIC core, DNA from the cultured CD4+ T cells underwent TCR sequencing with the Oncomine TCR Beta short-read assay. The QIAamp micro DNA kit was used to extract genomic DNA from the cultured CD4+ T cells. The Oncomine TCR Beta libraries from cultured CD4+ T cells were pooled using unique dual indexes and then sequenced on an Illumina iSeq 100. The published analysis was carried out like this. Non-productive sequences were removed, and CDR3s that did not start with C, did not end with F or W, or were shorter than 7 amino acids were discarded. The MANAFEST web application identified antigen-specific clonotypes by comparing peptide-stimulated wells against reference wells and other culture wells. Positive clones required FDR below 0.05, an odds ratio above 5, and productive frequency above 0.1% in at least two of three replicate wells. Cross-reactive clonotypes were defined as significantly expanded in both SARS-CoV-2 spike wells and at least one common cold coronavirus spike condition. Levenshtein distances (stringdist) and unrooted phylogenetic trees (ape) in R version 3.6.1 were used to assess CDR3 homology. TCRdb trimmed the raw reads at Q25, called clones with MiXCR and kept productive beta chains. Entries are consolidated by CDR3 protein sequence, retaining the most common genes and DNA. The V and J calls follow TCRdb's processing rather than the paper's. Within this sample are 20,000 to 25,000 distinct CDR3 sequences, with about 38% of them counted one time only. The ten largest clones represent under 20% of the sample.

From the cysteine up to the phenylalanine, the CDR3 has a length of 17 residues. Only the CDR3 portion is preserved as DNA: 51 bases, with reading frame beginning at the first base. Via the germline V gene, CDR1 is KGHDR and CDR2 SFDVKD. The V end gives up 2 bases and the J end 3 bases, leaving 10 bases in the junction not matched to a gene. Note on this clonotype: Its recognized antigen is unknown. No base qualities exist here, and no much larger clone lies one base off it.

The label giving this sample's treatment or condition can be read as: approximately nine-day PBMC culture with coronavirus spike peptide pools or control peptides (ViraFEST assay). To expand antigen-specific T cells with peptide pools and then pick out the expanded clonotypes through TCR sequencing, the study relied on the ViraFEST assay. The absence of prior SARS-CoV-2 infection in healthy vaccine recipients was confirmed by negative nucleocapsid antibody tests before and after vaccination. Roughly 2.1 million PBMCs per well were cultured in IMDM with approximately 5.5% human AB serum and about 9.7 IU/ml IL-2, plus 10 ug/ml peptide pools. Half of the culture medium was replaced with fresh IL-2-containing medium on days 3 and 7. CD4+ T cells were isolated after roughly 9 days of culture through negative selection using the EasySep CD4+ T cell isolation kit. Ficoll-Paque Plus gradient centrifugation was used to isolate PBMCs from whole blood, and the isolated PBMCs were then either used fresh or cryopreserved at -140C. Triplicate wells were generally used for each culture condition.

Here the sequenced sample was CD4+ T cells from blood, cultured in vitro, taken before SARS-CoV-2 vaccination. The rearranged chain carries TRBV24-1 and TRBJ1-1; a stretch of 8 junction bases matches TRBD1. This clonotype was sampled from a human donor who received a COVID-19 vaccine. CDR3 reads: CATSDSEARGQDTEAFF. At the DNA level, the sequence is TGTGCCACCAGTGATTCCGAAGCCAGGGGGCAAGACACTGAAGCTTTCTTT.